The 6 T cell receptor beta chains below all came from one sample that was sequenced in a study of a mutant IDH1 vaccine in newly diagnosed glioma. Only in-frame clones appear in the TCRdb table, and some are missing; sequencing was by immunoSEQ multiplex PCR. Of 84,000 or so clones listed, 75% to 90% are singletons. The time point here: week 47, end of study. Vaccinated patients received 300 ug of mutant IDH1 20-mer peptide per dose, with topical imiquimod. No cognate antigen is known for these TCRs. The sequenced sample was PBMCs, obtained from a glioma patient whose treatment included an IDH1 peptide vaccine. The receptors were sampled from a middle-aged man with glioma.

V gene TRBV9 combines with J gene TRBJ2-3, with 9 positions matching TRBD1. The V and J ends lost 4 bases and 2 bases, in that order; junction bases with no gene match: 5. The germline gives CDR1 SGDLS, CDR2 YYNGEE. The CDR3 covers 15 residues. DNA of the CDR3: TGTGCCAGCAGCTCCCGGACAGGGGTCACAGATACGCAGTATTTT. As protein: CASSSRTGVTDTQYF.

This clone was seen a single time. V usage is TRBV5-1 and J usage is TRBJ2-7, with unresolved D. The CDR3 sequence is 14 residues long. CDR1 is SGHRS and CDR2 is YFSETQ in the germline V gene. V was clipped by 3 bases and J by 0 bases, with 10 bases between them. The CDR3 DNA follows: TGCGCCAGCAGCTGGACCGTAAGCTCCTACGAGCAGTACTTC. Its protein product is CASSWTVSSYEQYF. The full variable domain, its missing parts supplied by reference TRBV5-1 and TRBJ2-7, is KAGVTQTPRYLIKTRGQQVTLSCSPISGHRSVSWYQQTPGQGLQFLFEYFSETQRNKGNFPGRFSGRQFSNSRSEMNVSTLELGDSALYLCASSWTVSSYEQYFGPGTRLTVT.

The chain combines TRBV7-2 with TRBJ1-1; maybe TRBD1 (5 bases). Germline loops: CDR1 SGHTA, CDR2 FQGNSA. The length of the CDR3 is 15 residues. Trimming took 4 bases from V and 4 from J, leaving 16 bases between them. The CDR3 DNA follows: TGTGCCAGCAGCTGGAAGTGGGGCGCGGGCACTGAAGCTTTCTTT. Amino acids: CASSWKWGAGTEAFF.

This clone was seen a single time. The chain joins TRBV5-4 to TRBJ1-1; tentatively, D is TRBD1 (6 bases). CDR3 length: 13 residues. The V end lost 4 bases, the J end lost 5 bases, and 12 bases lay between the germline ends. CDR1 and CDR2 from the germline V gene are SGHNT and YYREEE (reference sequence). The CDR3 nucleotides are TGTGCCAGCAGCCGAGACAGGTCTACTGAAGCTTTCTTT. This sequence encodes CASSRDRSTEAFF.

A single count supports this clone. The rearrangement uses TRBV28 and TRBJ2-7, with TRBD1 as a possible D gene (5 bases). Germline loops: CDR1 MDHEN, CDR2 SYDVKM. Trimming took off 2 bases at V and 4 bases at J, with 15 bases between the two ends. The CDR3 is made up of 15 amino acids. CDR3 nucleotide sequence: TGTGCCAGCAGTTTAGGCAGGGTCAAGTTGTACGAGCAGTACTTC. The encoded protein is CASSLGRVKLYEQYF.

The rearrangement uses TRBV7-6 and TRBJ2-6; TRBD2 matches 12 bases. The CDR3 is made up of 18 amino acids. Germline V gene data show CDR1 as SGHVS and CDR2 as FNYEAQ. Trimming at V came to 3 bases and at J to 2 bases, leaving 5 bases not matched to a gene. The CDR3 bases are TGTGCCAGCAGCTTCCGACTAGCGGGAGAGACTGGGGCCAACGTCCTGACTTTC. Its protein is CASSFRLAGETGANVLTF.